Each of the 21 T cell receptor beta chains below was sequenced from the same sample in a study of shared clonotypes between healthy human individuals (dated by TCRdb to 2018 to 2020). Receptor amplification or capture employed the immunoSEQ multiplex PCR assay. TCRdb obtained this table from immuneACCESS and retained in-frame rearrangements with V and J assigned. These tables miss some clones; where compared with another copy, unresolved V genes account for less than half of the shortfall, and the remainder is unexplained. In this sample the table shows about 1.5 million clones, 95% to 99% of which occur a single time. The ten most abundant clones make up roughly 0.4% of the sample. The material sequenced was naive CD4+ T cells sorted from blood. In light of the paper, this sample's cell subset or site label describes: CD45RA+ positively selected. These receptors were obtained from a man between 25 and 39 years old in good health.

The CDR3 loop reads CASSNQYEQYF. DNA of the CDR3: TGTGCCAGCAGCAATCAGTACGAGCAGTACTTC. The chain joins TRBV28 to TRBJ2-7; D ambiguous. V gave up 6 bases and J gave up 4 bases, with 7 bases separating them. The CDR3 covers 11 residues. Germline loops: CDR1 MDHEN, CDR2 SYDVKM. Together with reference TRBV28 and TRBJ2-7, the CDR3 gives the full variable domain: DVKVTQSSRYLVKRTGEKVFLECVQDMDHENMFWYRQDPGLGLRLIYFSYDVKMKEKGDIPEGYSVSREKKERFSLILESASTNQTSMYLCASSNQYEQYFGPGTRLTVT.

This chain links TRBV19 with TRBJ1-5, with a tentative D call TRBD1 (5 bases). Germline V gene sequence: CDR1 LNHDA, CDR2 SQIVND (reference sequence). V lost 1 base and J 1 base, leaving 8 bases between the germline ends. The CDR3 covers 15 residues. The CDR3 nucleotides read TGTGCCAGTAGTATAGGAGGGACGAGCAATCAGCCCCAGCATTTT. It specifies CASSIGGTSNQPQHF.

Details on this clone: Other DNA sequences in the sample encode the same CDR3. The chain combines TRBV18 with TRBJ2-1; 11 nucleotides align to TRBD2. CDR1 and CDR2 (germline): KGHSH, LQKENI. This CDR3 is built from 15 residues. The J segment lost 4 bases and the V segment lost 3 bases, leaving 2 bases of the junction unmatched. CDR3 region: CASSPLAGGYNEQFF. In DNA, the CDR3 is TGTGCCAGCTCACCGCTAGCGGGAGGATACAATGAGCAGTTCTTC.

The V gene is TRBV27, the J gene TRBJ1-1; D remains unclear. The V and J ends lost 7 bases and 6 bases respectively, with 9 bases between them. In germline, CDR1 is MNHEY, CDR2 SMNVEV (reference sequence). This CDR3 region has 11 residues. CDR3 in amino acids: CASKSIAEAFF. The DNA for the CDR3 is TGTGCCAGCAAAAGTATTGCTGAAGCTTTCTTT.

The V and J genes are TRBV18 and TRBJ2-7; tentative D call: TRBD1 (6 bases). V was trimmed by 2 bases and J by 6 bases, leaving 8 bases between them. The germline gives CDR1 KGHSH, CDR2 LQKENI. There are 12 residues in the CDR3. CDR3 in DNA: TGTGCCAGCTCACCAACAGGGAGCGAGCAGTACTTC. Protein: CASSPTGSEQYF.

V gene TRBV7-3 combines with J gene TRBJ2-7; 7 bases match TRBD1. The germline V gene encodes CDR1 SGHTA and CDR2 FQGTGA. The CDR3 spans 14 residues. After removal of 5 bases from V and 3 bases from J, the junction contained 7 bases not matched to a gene. The CDR3 loop is CASSPTGTHYEQYF. In nucleotides, the CDR3 is TGTGCCAGCAGCCCGACAGGGACCCACTACGAGCAGTACTTC. The variable domain in full, with the rest retrieved from reference TRBV7-3 and TRBJ2-7, is GAGVSQTPSNKVTEKGKYVELRCDPISGHTALYWYRQSLGQGPEFLIYFQGTGAADDSGLPNDRFFAVRPEGSVSTLKIQRTERGDSAVYLCASSPTGTHYEQYFGPGTRLTVT.

The chain is built from TRBV5-4 and TRBJ1-1, with D tentatively TRBD1 (5 bases). From germline, CDR1 is SGHNT and CDR2 YYREEE (reference sequence). CDR3 length equals 13 residues. V was cut by 4 bases and J by 1 base, with 8 bases left in between. In nucleotides, the CDR3 is TGTGCCAGCAGCCGGACAACGAACACTGAAGCTTTCTTT. It encodes CASSRTTNTEAFF. Full variable domain (outside the CDR3, taken from reference TRBV5-4 and TRBJ1-1): ETGVTQSPTHLIKTRGQQVTLRCSSQSGHNTVSWYQQALGQGPQFIFQYYREEENGRGNFPPRFSGLQFPNYSSELNVNALELDDSALYLCASSRTTNTEAFFGQGTRLTVV.

The chain has TRBV14 and TRBJ1-1, with D uncertain. This CDR3 has 16 amino acids. CDR1 and CDR2 (germline): SGHDN, FVKESK. Trimming removed 5 bases from V and 4 bases from J, with 20 bases in between. The DNA of the CDR3 is TGTGCCAGCAGCGAGATAGAGGGCCGCCTGGGCACTGAAGCTTTCTTT. The encoded protein is CASSEIEGRLGTEAFF.

The J gene is TRBJ2-1, the V gene TRBV5-3, with 8 bases that match TRBD1. TRBV5-3 counts as an open reading frame of uncertain function. Germline trimming cut 5 bases from V and 6 bases from J; bases unmatched to any gene: 10. CDR3 length equals 15 residues. This CDR3 reads CARRGSRTGTNEQFF. CDR3 DNA sequence: TGTGCCAGAAGGGGGAGTCGGACAGGGACCAATGAGCAGTTCTTC.

The V and J genes are TRBV18 and TRBJ1-1; D unresolved. Trimming left V 2 bases short and J 4 bases short, with 11 bases between. This CDR3 is 14 amino acids long. From germline, CDR1 is KGHSH and CDR2 LQKENI. The CDR3 spells CASSPSINPTEAFF. DNA of the CDR3: TGTGCCAGCTCACCATCAATCAACCCCACTGAAGCTTTCTTT.

The chain links TRBV28 to TRBJ2-7, with D hard to call. CDR3 length equals 12 residues. V was shortened by 9 bases and J by 0 bases, with 9 bases between the two germline ends. Germline values: CDR1 MDHEN, CDR2 SYDVKM. CDR3 nucleotide sequence: TGTGCCAGTGAAGGACCCTCCTACGAGCAGTACTTC. Its protein is CASEGPSYEQYF.

This chain joins TRBV28 and TRBJ2-7, with 7 bases aligning to TRBD1. The junction had 10 bases not matched to a gene; V was cut back by 8 bases and J by 3 bases. From germline, CDR1 is MDHEN and CDR2 SYDVKM. The CDR3 consists of 14 residues. CDR3 DNA sequence: TGTGCCAGCCACCGCGGACAGGATTACTACGAGCAGTACTTC. It is translated as CASHRGQDYYEQYF.

The rearrangement links TRBV5-4 to TRBJ1-1; tentatively, D is TRBD1 (5 bases). CDR3 length: 13 amino acids. Trimming stripped 2 bases from V and 4 bases from J, with 9 bases between. Germline V lookup: CDR1 SGHNT, CDR2 YYREEE (reference sequence). The CDR3 nucleotides read TGTGCCAGCAGCTTAACTGACAGCACTGAAGCTTTCTTT. Its protein product is CASSLTDSTEAFF.

This clone appeared a single time. The rearrangement uses TRBV28 and TRBJ2-1; TRBD1 is a possible D gene (5 bases). Trimming shortened V by 6 bases and J by 4 bases, and 13 bases separated the two germline ends. The germline gives CDR1 MDHEN, CDR2 SYDVKM. The length of the CDR3 is 14 residues. As DNA, the CDR3 is TGTGCCAGCAGCCCCCAGACAGTTTACAATGAGCAGTTCTTC. Protein: CASSPQTVYNEQFF. The entire variable domain, with the rest obtained from reference TRBV28 and TRBJ2-1, is as follows: DVKVTQSSRYLVKRTGEKVFLECVQDMDHENMFWYRQDPGLGLRLIYFSYDVKMKEKGDIPEGYSVSREKKERFSLILESASTNQTSMYLCASSPQTVYNEQFFGPGTRLTVL.

Regarding this clone: Within the sample, other DNA sequences also encode this same CDR3. The chain uses TRBV7-2 and TRBJ1-2; D uncertain. Looked up from germline, CDR1 is SGHTA and CDR2 is FQGNSA. The CDR3 has 13 amino acids. V lost 5 bases to trimming and J lost 3 bases, with 10 bases between them. This chain's CDR3 is CASSPGTDYGYTF. The CDR3 DNA reads as TGTGCCAGCAGCCCCGGAACGGACTATGGCTACACCTTC.

This clone was seen a handful of times. The genes are TRBV5-1 and TRBJ2-2; unclear D gene. From germline, CDR1 is SGHRS and CDR2 YFSETQ. The CDR3 runs 12 residues. Trimming removed 4 bases from V and 11 bases from J, with 12 bases in between. CDR3 DNA sequence: TGCGCCAGCAGCCGATCTAGGGTCGAGCTGTTTTTT. Protein product: CASSRSRVELFF.

This sequence joins TRBV6-6 and TRBJ1-5, with D hard to call. The germline V and J ends were trimmed by 0 bases and 0 bases, with 6 bases remaining between them. The CDR3 spans 15 residues. Germline-derived CDR1 and CDR2 are MNHNY and SVGAGI (reference sequence). The CDR3 nucleotides read TGTGCCAGCAGTTACTCCGGGTATAGCAATCAGCCCCAGCATTTT. As protein: CASSYSGYSNQPQHF.

The chain recombines TRBV14 with TRBJ1-5, with 9 nucleotides matching TRBD1. The CDR3 is made up of 16 amino acids. With 3 bases clipped from V and 2 bases from J, the junction kept 5 bases outside the gene matches. CDR1 and CDR2 from the germline V gene are SGHDN and FVKESK. The CDR3 loop reads CASSQDRGAGNQPQHF. The CDR3 DNA follows: TGTGCCAGCAGCCAGGACAGGGGAGCGGGCAATCAGCCCCAGCATTTT.

This clone was detected only once. The chain has TRBV18 and TRBJ2-6; unclear D gene. V was cut by 4 bases and J by 2 bases, with 9 bases left in between. This CDR3 region has 15 residues. CDR1 and CDR2 from the germline V gene are KGHSH and LQKENI. The CDR3: CASSHQIPGANVLTF. The CDR3 coding sequence is TGTGCCAGCTCACATCAAATCCCTGGGGCCAACGTCCTGACTTTC.

The V call is TRBV6-1, the J call TRBJ1-2, with D unclear. The CDR3 sequence is 11 residues long. The germline CDR1 and CDR2 sequences are MNHNS and SASEGT. Trimming left V 4 bases short and J 3 bases short, with 3 bases between. The CDR3 DNA reads TGTGCCAGCAGTGGCTACTATGGCTACACCTTC. This codes for CASSGYYGYTF.

The genes are TRBV11-2 and TRBJ2-7; 8 bases are a match to TRBD2. The trim removed 1 base at V and 2 bases at J, leaving 4 bases unmatched. The germline V gene encodes CDR1 SGHAT and CDR2 FQNNGV. The CDR3 totals 15 residues. The CDR3 DNA is TGTGCCAGCAGCTTAGCGGGGGGGGCCCCCTACGAGCAGTACTTC. It specifies CASSLAGGAPYEQYF.